Below, 22 T cell receptor beta chains from the same sample are listed, as sequenced in a study of blood T cell repertoires in COVID-19. Here immunoSEQ multiplex PCR was the method, and the copy in TCRdb shows in-frame clones only, minus some. Of a few hundred thousand clones in the sample, more than 75% are singletons; the top ten hold roughly 1.4%. Sequencing was performed on PBMCs or T cells enriched from blood (not recorded which). Receptor source: a man between 25 and 39 years old who had recovered from COVID-19.

The chain uses TRBV4-1 and TRBJ1-4; D is possibly TRBD1 (6 bases). With 1 base removed from V and 6 bases from J, the gap between germline ends came to 15 bases. CDR1 is MGHRA and CDR2 is YSYEKL in the germline V gene. CDR3 length: 16 residues. CDR3 in DNA: TGCGCCAGCAGCCAAGTTTTGGGCAGGGGCGATGAAAAACTGTTTTTT. Its translation: CASSQVLGRGDEKLFF.

The CDR3 spells CASSQGAGRDETQYF. DNA of the CDR3: TGCGCCAGCAGCCAAGGAGCAGGGCGAGACGAGACCCAGTACTTC. This chain links TRBV4-3 with TRBJ2-5; maybe TRBD1 (5 bases). Between the trimmed V and J ends, which lost 1 base and 5 bases, there was a span of 14 bases. CDR1 and CDR2 from the germline V gene are LGHNA and YSLEER. The CDR3 length is 15 residues.

The chain has TRBV10-3 and TRBJ1-4; no reliable D call. Looked up from germline, CDR1 is ENHRY and CDR2 is SYGVKD. The CDR3 is made up of 12 amino acids. The ends were cut back, 3 bases at V and 7 bases at J, with 6 bases in the middle. The CDR3 DNA reads as TGTGCCATCAGTGACGGGGTTGAAAAACTGTTTTTT. It yields the protein CAISDGVEKLFF.

As concerns this clone: The same CDR3 also results from other DNA sequences found in this sample. The V call is TRBV5-1, the J call TRBJ1-1, with TRBD1 as a possible D gene (6 bases). CDR1 SGHRS and CDR2 YFSETQ come from the germline V gene. There are 13 residues in the CDR3. V was shortened by 5 bases and J by 1 base, with 9 bases between the two germline ends. The CDR3 reads CASSFRGNTEAFF. DNA of the CDR3: TGCGCCAGCAGTTTCAGGGGGAACACTGAAGCTTTCTTT.

The rearrangement joins TRBV5-4 to TRBJ2-7, with D perhaps TRBD1 (5 bases). V was cut by 3 bases and J by 3 bases, with 16 bases left in between. The CDR3 is made up of 15 amino acids. Germline loops: CDR1 SGHNT, CDR2 YYREEE (reference sequence). The CDR3 DNA reads as TGTGCCAGCAGCTCGCCAGGGCATGCTGGCTACGAGCAGTACTTC. This encodes CASSSPGHAGYEQYF.

The chain links TRBV5-1 to TRBJ2-2; weak D call: TRBD1 (6 bases). The CDR3 length is 15 residues. V lost 4 bases and J 1 base, leaving 11 bases between the germline ends. The germline V gene has CDR1 SGHRS and CDR2 YFSETQ. CDR3 loop: CASSTQGLNTGELFF. The CDR3 nucleotides are TGCGCCAGCAGCACGCAGGGGCTGAACACCGGGGAGCTGTTTTTT.

The rearrangement links TRBV7-9 to TRBJ1-2; no firm D call. Deletions cut 3 bases from V and 4 bases from J, with 9 bases between. The germline V gene has CDR1 SEHNR and CDR2 FQNEAQ (reference sequence). This CDR3 has 13 amino acids. The CDR3 sequence: CASSLRRGYGYTF. For the CDR3, the DNA is TGTGCCAGCAGCTTGAGGAGAGGCTATGGCTACACCTTC.

CDR3 in DNA: TGTGCCAGCAGTCCCAGGGGACGGGAAGCTTTCTTT. Translating gives CASSPRGREAFF. This rearrangement joins TRBV6-5 to TRBJ1-1, with D possibly matching TRBD1 (6 bases). The CDR3 contains 12 residues. V lost 5 bases to trimming and J lost 8 bases, with 12 bases between them. The germline V gene has CDR1 MNHEY and CDR2 SVGAGI.

V gene TRBV14 combines with J gene TRBJ2-3; 7 bases line up with TRBD2. The length of the CDR3 is 22 residues. The germline gives CDR1 SGHDN, CDR2 FVKESK. With 0 bases clipped from V and 0 bases from J, the junction kept 21 bases outside the gene matches. CDR3 sequence (DNA): TGTGCCAGCAGCCAAGATACCAGCCTCACGGCCCTTAGCGGGTTTAGCACAGATACGCAGTATTTT. It specifies CASSQDTSLTALSGFSTDTQYF.

The chain uses TRBV4-1 and TRBJ1-2; 9 positions agree with TRBD1. The CDR3 runs 15 residues. V trimming: 0 bases; J trimming: 6 bases; junction bases outside the gene matches: 5. Germline V gene sequence: CDR1 MGHRA, CDR2 YSYEKL. CDR3 bases: TGCGCCAGCAGCCAAGATCCGACAGGGGGGAATGGCTACACCTTC. This translates into CASSQDPTGGNGYTF.

The gene calls are TRBV7-2 and TRBJ1-2; possible D gene TRBD1, 6 bases. Germline loops: CDR1 SGHTA, CDR2 FQGNSA. V gave up 0 bases and J gave up 2 bases, with 10 bases separating them. The CDR3 is made up of 15 amino acids. CDR3 loop: CASSLALQGNYGYTF. CDR3 coding DNA: TGTGCCAGCAGCTTAGCCCTACAGGGAAACTATGGCTACACCTTC.

The chain joins TRBV3-1 (or the pseudogene TRBV3-2) to TRBJ2-7, with TRBD1 matching 10 bases. The CDR3 spans 16 residues. Germline V gene data show CDR1 as LGHDT and CDR2 as YNNKEL (reference sequence). V dropped 1 base and J dropped 2; count of bases not matched to a gene: 5. This chain's CDR3 is CASSQGPGQGPYEQYF. As DNA, the CDR3 is TGTGCCAGCAGCCAAGGGCCGGGACAGGGGCCCTACGAGCAGTACTTC.

The rearrangement joins TRBV5-5 to TRBJ1-1; TRBD1 might be the D (6 bases). The germline V gene has CDR1 SGHKS and CDR2 YYEKEE (reference sequence). V was shortened by 5 bases and J by 3 bases, with 14 bases between the two germline ends. The CDR3 spans 14 residues. CDR3 nucleotides: TGTGCCAGCAGGTCCAGGGGCGCTGACACTGAAGCTTTCTTT. Translated: CASRSRGADTEAFF.

The rearrangement links TRBV3-1 (or the pseudogene TRBV3-2) to TRBJ2-5, with 10 bases lining up with TRBD2. The V and J ends lost 0 bases and 5 bases, in that order; junction bases with no gene match: 3. The CDR3 extends over 15 amino acids. Germline loops: CDR1 LGHDT, CDR2 YNNKEL (reference sequence). CDR3 residues: CASSQELAGRETQYF. DNA of the CDR3: TGTGCCAGCAGCCAAGAACTAGCGGGGAGGGAGACCCAGTACTTC.

The chain uses TRBV4-3 and TRBJ2-3; the D is unclear. Germline V gives CDR1 LGHNA, CDR2 YSLEER. V lost 2 bases to trimming and J lost 6 bases, with 18 bases between them. The CDR3 spans 16 residues. The CDR3 is CASSQSDRYGDDTQYF. The CDR3, as DNA: TGCGCCAGCAGCCAATCCGATCGTTACGGAGATGATACGCAGTATTTT.

The V gene is TRBV3-1 (or the pseudogene TRBV3-2), the J gene TRBJ1-5; D possibly corresponds to TRBD1 (5 bases). The CDR3 sequence is 16 residues long. Trimming took off 1 base at V and 5 bases at J, with 15 bases between the two ends. CDR1 is LGHDT, CDR2 YNNKEL, per germline (reference sequence). Here the CDR3 reads CASSQGAGMPYQPQHF. DNA of the CDR3: TGTGCCAGCAGCCAAGGGGCAGGGATGCCCTATCAGCCCCAGCATTTT.

In the case of this clone: The sample holds other DNA sequences that translate to the same CDR3. The V call is TRBV7-9, the J call TRBJ2-3; 7 bases agree with TRBD2. Per the germline V gene, CDR1 is SEHNR and CDR2 is FQNEAQ (reference sequence). The CDR3 totals 15 residues. The trim removed 2 bases at V and 1 base at J, leaving 3 bases unmatched. The CDR3 loop reads CASSLSSGGTDTQYF. CDR3 coding DNA: TGTGCCAGCAGCTTATCCAGCGGGGGCACAGATACGCAGTATTTT. The full variable domain, its missing parts supplied by reference TRBV7-9 and TRBJ2-3, is DTGVSQNPRHKITKRGQNVTFRCDPISEHNRLYWYRQTLGQGPEFLTYFQNEAQLEKSRLLSDRFSAERPKGSFSTLEIQRTEQGDSAMYLCASSLSSGGTDTQYFGPGTRLTVL.

The genes are TRBV29-1 and TRBJ2-7, with D hard to call. Germline CDR1 is SQVTM and CDR2 is ANQGSEA. CDR3 length: 13 residues. Trimming stripped 2 bases from V and 0 bases from J, with 8 bases between. This CDR3 is CSVEHPSSYEQYF. The CDR3 coding sequence is TGCAGCGTTGAACATCCCAGCTCCTACGAGCAGTACTTC.

Regarding this clone: The sample holds other DNA sequences that translate to the same CDR3. The chain couples TRBV18 to TRBJ1-1; maybe TRBD1 (6 bases). Trimming took off 3 bases at V and 1 base at J, with 9 bases between the two ends. This CDR3 spans 14 amino acids. Germline-derived CDR1 and CDR2 are KGHSH and LQKENI. The CDR3: CASSPRTANTEAFF. As DNA, the CDR3 is TGTGCCAGCTCACCTCGGACAGCGAACACTGAAGCTTTCTTT.

In this sample, this clone turned up once. The chain links TRBV7-9 to TRBJ2-7; TRBD1 agrees at 7 bases. V lost 5 bases and J lost 2; bases outside the gene matches: 9. This CDR3 contains 15 residues. Germline loops: CDR1 SEHNR, CDR2 FQNEAQ (reference sequence). The CDR3 loop is CASSPETGIAYEQYF. CDR3 in DNA: TGTGCCAGCAGCCCTGAGACAGGGATAGCCTACGAGCAGTACTTC.

The rearrangement uses TRBV6-5 and TRBJ1-2; weak D call: TRBD1 (6 bases). Germline V gives CDR1 MNHEY, CDR2 SVGAGI. V lost 8 bases to trimming and J lost 5 bases, with 6 bases between them. The CDR3 has 10 residues. The CDR3 DNA follows: TGTGCCAGCGGGACATATGGCTACACCTTC. Amino acid sequence: CASGTYGYTF.

The rearrangement uses TRBV4-3 and TRBJ1-4, with a tentative D call TRBD1 (6 bases). The CDR3 runs to 16 residues. Germline CDR1 and CDR2: LGHNA and YSLEER. The V end was cut by 4 bases, the J end by 1 base, with 13 bases between. CDR3 in DNA: TGCGCCAGCAGCCCTAGGAGAGGGGGAACTAATGAAAAACTGTTTTTT. Amino acids: CASSPRRGGTNEKLFF.